This T cell receptor (beta chain) was sequenced for a study of shared clonotypes between healthy human individuals. Turning to this clone: The antigen remains undetermined.

Both subsets, CD45RA+ naive and CD45RA-negative memory, were split from the CD4+ cells. Trimming pared 0 bases from V and 3 bases from J, leaving 12 bases between. The length of the CDR3 is 16 residues. The V gene's germline CDR1 is LGHNA and CDR2 YSLEER. Generated by immunoSEQ multiplex PCR, the TCRdb table keeps only in-frame clones and is missing some. The table has more than 2 million clones, 95% seen once; the top ten hold roughly 0.13%. Study-wide findings and caveats: Although depth was large, rarefaction showed that sequencing of the sorted subsets was incomplete.

Sequencing was carried out using naive CD4+ T cells sorted from blood. Subset denoted: CD45RA+ positively selected. The receptor was isolated from a man between 18 and 29 years old in good health. V usage is TRBV4-3 and J usage is TRBJ2-1; D may be TRBD2 (6 bases). This CDR3 is CASSQETGVVYNEQFF. The CDR3 coding sequence is TGCGCCAGCAGCCAAGAAACGGGAGTCGTCTACAATGAGCAGTTCTTC.